Following are 20 T cell receptor beta chains from one sample sequenced in a study of T cells in Graves' hyperthyroidism and ophthalmopathy (dated by TCRdb to 2018 to 2020). Library creation used multiplex PCR. TCRdb names Illumina HiSeq 2000 as the instrument used. TCR beta CDR3 regions were amplified from RNA transcripts. The first round of RT-PCR for the TCR CDR3 was performed with the HTBI primer set and the Qiagen OneStep RT-PCR kit. The public sequencing data were trimmed at Q25 with fastp and processed into clonotypes with MiXCR by TCRdb, which kept only in-frame beta chains. Rows matching on CDR3 protein sequence are summarized as one entry with the most common DNA and genes. This sample gives around 600,000 distinct CDR3 sequences in total; approximately 15% of them show up just once. The ten largest make up less than 9% of the sample. Sequencing used blood. The receptors stem from a woman between 18 and 30 years old with Graves' ophthalmopathy.

This clonotype was recorded at least ten times. The chain has TRBV3-1 and TRBJ2-3, with D uncertain. The CDR3 spans 16 residues. V was clipped by 1 base and J by 1 base, with 12 bases between them. Per the germline V gene, CDR1 is LGHDT and CDR2 is YNNKEL (reference sequence). Here the CDR3 DNA reads TGTGCCAGCAGCCAAGGGGTTAGCCCCCGCACAGATACGCAGTATTTT. Its protein is CASSQGVSPRTDTQYF.

The rearrangement uses TRBV7-9 and TRBJ2-3; D is perhaps TRBD1 or TRBD2 (7 bases each). The CDR3 spans 13 residues. Trimming took 8 bases from V and 6 from J, leaving 15 bases between them. Germline values: CDR1 SEHNR, CDR2 FQNEAQ (reference sequence). The CDR3: CASETGTTDTQYF. The CDR3 DNA reads as TGTGCCAGCGAGACAGGGACTACGGATACGCAGTATTTT.

Concerning this clonotype itself: A much larger clonotype is one base distant, so this may be a read error. The genes are TRBV29-1 and TRBJ2-5; 10 nucleotides align to TRBD2. The tail of the sequence fits TRBJ2-1 better, so the J call may be wrong. The germline V gene has CDR1 SQVTM and CDR2 ANQGSEA. The CDR3 extends over 14 amino acids. The CDR3 coding sequence is TGCAGCGTTCTAGCGGGAGCGAACCAAGAGACCCAGTTCTTC. As protein: CSVLAGANQETQFF.

This clonotype was counted many times. J is TRBJ2-3 and V is TRBV28; possible D gene TRBD1, 5 bases. V lost 5 bases to trimming and J lost 4 bases, with 13 bases between them. The CDR3 runs 14 residues. CDR1 is MDHEN, CDR2 SYDVKM, per germline. The chain's CDR3 is CASSGRARADTQYF. The CDR3 region has the DNA TGTGCCAGCAGTGGCCGCGCCAGGGCAGATACGCAGTATTTT. Full variable domain (remainder filled in from reference TRBV28 and TRBJ2-3): DVKVTQSSRYLVKRTGEKVFLECVQDMDHENMFWYRQDPGLGLRLIYFSYDVKMKEKGDIPEGYSVSREKKERFSLILESASTNQTSMYLCASSGRARADTQYFGPGTRLTVL.

The genes are TRBV20-1 and TRBJ1-1; D remains unclear. The germline V gene has CDR1 DFQATT and CDR2 SNEGSKA (reference sequence). The CDR3 loop spans 14 amino acids. Trimming shortened V by 7 bases and J by 2 bases, and 17 bases separated the two germline ends. CDR3 sequence: CSVLPLGTNTEAFF. CDR3 sequence (DNA): TGCAGTGTTCTTCCCCTGGGCACCAACACTGAAGCTTTCTTT.

V and J are TRBV6-9 and TRBJ2-2, with 7 bases fitting TRBD2. Germline V gene sequence: CDR1 MNHGY, CDR2 SVAAGI. V gave up 3 bases and J gave up 5 bases; unmatched junction bases: 15. The CDR3 runs to 18 residues. The CDR3: CASSYTSSWGGETGELFF. CDR3 nucleotides: TGTGCCAGCAGTTACACCTCATCTTGGGGGGGAGAGACCGGGGAGCTGTTTTTT.

To note about this clonotype: It may be a read error: a sequence one base away is much more abundant. V gene TRBV2 combines with J gene TRBJ2-5, with D possibly being TRBD1 or TRBD2 (6 bases each). The V gene's germline CDR1 is SNHLY and CDR2 FYNNEI. Trimming took 1 base from V and 5 from J, leaving 11 bases between them. The CDR3 covers 14 residues. The CDR3 here is CASSEDRAGETQYF. For the CDR3, the DNA is TGTGCCAGCAGTGAAGACAGGGCGGGGGAGACCCAGTACTTC.

This clonotype was counted ten times or more. The genes are TRBV5-1 and TRBJ1-1; D perhaps matches TRBD1 (5 bases). V was shortened by 7 bases and J by 7 bases, with 20 bases between the two germline ends. This CDR3 spans 14 amino acids. CDR1 is SGHRS and CDR2 is YFSETQ in the germline V gene. The CDR3 coding sequence is TGCGCCAGCGTGGAGTGGGGCCGGGGGAATGAAGCTTTCTTT. This sequence encodes CASVEWGRGNEAFF.

Concerning this clonotype: This may be a read error, as it is one base from a much larger clone. The CDR3 carries no conserved terminal phenylalanine or tryptophan, so it likely arises from a read error. This sequence joins TRBV20-1 and TRBJ1-1; D not certain. The V end lost 3 bases, the J end lost 4 bases, and 12 bases lay between the germline ends. CDR3 length equals 13 residues. CDR1 and CDR2 (germline): DFQATT, SNEGSKA (reference sequence). CDR3 sequence reads: CSASVGSATEAFS. CDR3 nucleotide sequence: TGCAGTGCTAGTGTCGGATCGGCCACTGAAGCTTTCTCT.

The chain combines TRBV7-8 with TRBJ2-2; D uncertain. V lost 2 bases to trimming and J lost 6 bases, with 13 bases between them. There are 15 residues in the CDR3. The germline V gene has CDR1 SGHVS and CDR2 FQNEAQ. The CDR3 is CASSLRTSLPGELFF. DNA of the CDR3: TGTGCCAGCAGCTTAAGGACCTCGCTTCCCGGGGAGCTGTTTTTT.

This clonotype was found a few times. The genes are TRBV30 and TRBJ2-2, with no clear D. Per germline, CDR1 GTSNPN and CDR2 SVGIG (reference sequence). The V end was cut by 2 bases, the J end by 3 bases, with 7 bases between. The CDR3 is 13 amino acids. In nucleotides, the CDR3 is TGTGCCTGGAGTTTCCGCCACACCGGGGAGCTGTTTTTT. Amino acid sequence: CAWSFRHTGELFF.

The chain recombines TRBV7-2 with TRBJ2-7; the D gene is possibly TRBD1 (5 bases). Germline lookup yields CDR1 SGHTA and CDR2 FQGNSA. This CDR3 spans 15 amino acids. Trimming pared 3 bases from V and 6 bases from J, leaving 18 bases between. The CDR3 loop is CASSFYTGSKAEQYF. CDR3 sequence (DNA): TGTGCCAGCAGCTTCTATACAGGATCGAAGGCCGAGCAGTACTTC.

This clonotype was seen ten or more times. This rearrangement joins TRBV19 to TRBJ2-7; tentative D call: TRBD1 (6 bases). V was pared by 5 bases and J by 7 bases, with 24 bases between. The germline V gene encodes CDR1 LNHDA and CDR2 SQIVND (reference sequence). This CDR3 is 16 amino acids long. The CDR3 loop reads CASSGTGLFTTGEQYF. As DNA, the CDR3 is TGTGCCAGTAGTGGTACAGGGCTCTTCACAACGGGGGAGCAGTACTTC. The variable domain in full, completed from reference TRBV19 and TRBJ2-7, reads DGGITQSPKYLFRKEGQNVTLSCEQNLNHDAMYWYRQDPGQGLRLIYYSQIVNDFQKGDIAEGYSVSREKKESFPLTVTSAQKNPTAFYLCASSGTGLFTTGEQYFGPGTRLTVT.

V usage is TRBV7-6 and J usage is TRBJ1-5; TRBD1 matches 9 bases. This CDR3 has 15 amino acids. The J segment lost 4 bases and the V segment lost 5 bases, leaving 6 bases of the junction unmatched. Germline lookup yields CDR1 SGHVS and CDR2 FNYEAQ. CDR3 coding DNA: TGTGCCAGCAGCGCCGGGACAGGGAAGAATCAGCCCCAGCATTTT. Translated: CASSAGTGKNQPQHF. Drawing the rest from reference TRBV7-6 and TRBJ1-5, the complete variable domain is GAGVSQSPRYKVTKRGQDVALRCDPISGHVSLYWYRQALGQGPEFLTYFNYEAQQDKSGLPNDRFSAERPEGSISTLTIQRTEQRDSAMYRCASSAGTGKNQPQHFGDGTRLSIL.

The sample holds many counts of this clonotype. At one boundary the junction diverges from the germline segment, which might be a read error. V is TRBV5-1 and J is TRBJ2-7, with TRBD1 as a possible D gene (6 bases). CDR1 is SGHRS, CDR2 YFSETQ, per germline. This CDR3 region has 13 residues. CDR3 loop: CASSLTGTYEQYF. The CDR3 DNA sequence: TGTGCCAGCAGTTTGACAGGAACCTACGAGCAGTACTTC.

The V call is TRBV12-3 or TRBV12-4, the J call TRBJ1-2; D is undetermined. The CDR3 is 13 amino acids. Trimming removed 2 bases at V and 6 bases at J, with 10 bases between. In DNA, the CDR3 is TGTGCCAGCAGTTTAACGGTGATTCATGGCTACACCTTC. As protein: CASSLTVIHGYTF.

The chain recombines TRBV6-2 or TRBV6-3 with TRBJ1-5, with TRBD1 matching 7 bases. Trimming at V came to 7 bases and at J to 0 bases, leaving 18 bases not matched to a gene. Germline CDR1 and CDR2: MNHEY and SVGEGT. CDR3 length: 19 residues. The CDR3 nucleotides read TGTGCCAGCACCCAGAGGTGGGGAGGGGGCCCTTATAGCAATCAGCCCCAGCATTTT. Translating gives CASTQRWGGGPYSNQPQHF.

Remarks on this clonotype: A read error may explain this, as a much larger clone is one base away. The J gene is TRBJ1-1, the V gene TRBV5-1, with D possibly being TRBD1 (5 bases). CDR3 size: 16 residues. Per the germline V gene, CDR1 is SGHRS and CDR2 is YFSETQ. V dropped 4 bases and J dropped 3 bases, with 19 bases sitting between them. The CDR3 spells CASSQNPGQMDTEAFF. The CDR3 nucleotides read TGCGCCAGCAGCCAAAACCCGGGGCAGATGGACACTGAAGCTTTCTTT.

This clonotype came up many times. The rearrangement links TRBV7-9 to TRBJ2-3; 12 bases map to TRBD1. The V and J ends lost 6 bases and 5 bases, in that order; junction bases with no gene match: 6. CDR1 is SEHNR and CDR2 is FQNEAQ in the germline V gene (reference sequence). The CDR3 has 15 amino acids. The CDR3 loop reads CASRRGTGGRDTQYF. CDR3 bases: TGTGCCAGCAGAAGGGGGACAGGGGGCAGAGATACGCAGTATTTT.

The chain combines TRBV6-2 or TRBV6-3 with TRBJ2-7; 11 bases are a match to TRBD1. V dropped 5 bases and J dropped 1; count of bases not matched to a gene: 10. The CDR3 is made up of 17 amino acids. CDR1 MNHEY and CDR2 SVGEGT come from the germline V gene. The chain's CDR3 is CASSLTGDRGNSYEQYF. The DNA for the CDR3 is TGTGCCAGCAGTCTGACAGGGGACAGGGGGAATTCCTACGAGCAGTACTTC.